This T cell receptor (beta chain) was profiled in a study of T cell clonality in common variable immunodeficiency. This clone was seen ten or more times. No antigen is known for it. Findings and limits, study-wide: CVID subjects had higher TCRbeta clonality than healthy controls, most marked in about a third.

Clones were sequenced by immunoSEQ multiplex PCR, and TCRdb holds only the in-frame ones, with some missing. The data list 25,000 to 40,000 clones, none observed once; more than 3% falls to the top ten. The receptor was isolated from a person aged 18-70 years in good health. Sequenced input: peripheral blood mononuclear cells.

CDR3: CASRPTGAYEQYF. Incomplete CDR3 DNA: TGTGCCAGTAGGCCGACAGGAGCCTACGAG. This rearrangement joins TRBV19 to TRBJ2-7; maybe TRBD1 (6 bases). Sequencing ends 3 residues short of the CDR3 end; the germline J gene provides the rest. The CDR3 covers 13 residues. Germline lookup yields CDR1 LNHDA and CDR2 SQIVND (reference sequence). Trimming took off 6 bases at V and 2 bases at J, with 11 bases between the two ends.